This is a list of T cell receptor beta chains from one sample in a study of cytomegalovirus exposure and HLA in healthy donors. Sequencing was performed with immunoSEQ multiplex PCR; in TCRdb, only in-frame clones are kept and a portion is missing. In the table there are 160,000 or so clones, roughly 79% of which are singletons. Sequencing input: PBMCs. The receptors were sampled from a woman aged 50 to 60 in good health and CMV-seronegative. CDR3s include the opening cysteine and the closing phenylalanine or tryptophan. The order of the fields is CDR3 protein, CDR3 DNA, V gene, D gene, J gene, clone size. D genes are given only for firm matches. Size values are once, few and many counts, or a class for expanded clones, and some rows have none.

cdr3_aa: CASSVEGQENTEAFF
cdr3_nt: TGTGCCAGCAGCGTAGAGGGACAGGAGAACACTGAAGCTTTCTTT
v_call: TRBV9
d_call: TRBD1
j_call: TRBJ1-1
clone_size: .

cdr3_aa: CASSLDITGGEKLFF
cdr3_nt: TGTGCCAGCAGCTTAGATATAACAGGGGGAGAAAAACTGTTTTTT
v_call: TRBV7-2
d_call: TRBD1
j_call: TRBJ1-4
clone_size: .

cdr3_aa: CASSARDWRILETQYF
cdr3_nt: TGTGCCAGCAGTGCGAGGGACTGGAGAATCTTGGAGACCCAGTACTTC
v_call: TRBV6-1
d_call: .
j_call: TRBJ2-5
clone_size: .

cdr3_aa: CASSHEGLAGYNEQFF
cdr3_nt: TGTGCCAGCAGCCATGAAGGACTAGCGGGCTACAATGAGCAGTTCTTC
v_call: TRBV5-4
d_call: TRBD2
j_call: TRBJ2-1
clone_size: .

cdr3_aa: CASSQGEGFKGPLHF
cdr3_nt: TGCGCCAGCAGCCAAGGGGAAGGATTTAAGGGGCCCCTCCACTTT
v_call: TRBV4-1
d_call: .
j_call: TRBJ1-6
clone_size: .

cdr3_aa: CASSIGWDINGYTF
cdr3_nt: TGTGCCAGTAGTATAGGGTGGGACATTAACGGCTACACCTTC
v_call: TRBV19
d_call: .
j_call: TRBJ1-2
clone_size: once

cdr3_aa: CASSESTVSNQPQHF
cdr3_nt: TGTGCCAGCAGTGAAAGCACAGTTAGCAATCAGCCCCAGCATTTT
v_call: TRBV2
d_call: .
j_call: TRBJ1-5
clone_size: .

cdr3_aa: CASSTTAGPDTQYF
cdr3_nt: TGTGCCAGTAGTACGACAGCGGGCCCGGATACGCAGTATTTT
v_call: TRBV19
d_call: .
j_call: TRBJ2-3
clone_size: .

cdr3_aa: CASSQEVQGSSGANVLTF
cdr3_nt: TGCGCCAGCAGCCAGGAAGTACAGGGAAGCTCTGGGGCCAACGTCCTGACTTTC
v_call: TRBV4-3
d_call: .
j_call: TRBJ2-6
clone_size: few

cdr3_aa: CSALAYEQYF
cdr3_nt: TGCAGTGCTCTTGCCTACGAGCAGTACTTC
v_call: TRBV20-1
d_call: .
j_call: TRBJ2-7
clone_size: .

cdr3_aa: CASSLAYRDTSQHF
cdr3_nt: TGTGCCAGCAGCTTAGCTTACCGGGACACCTCGCAGCATTTT
v_call: TRBV7-2
d_call: .
j_call: TRBJ1-5
clone_size: .

cdr3_aa: CASSSDREAFENTEAFF
cdr3_nt: TGTGCCAGCAGCTCGGACAGGGAGGCATTTGAGAACACTGAAGCTTTCTTT
v_call: TRBV13
d_call: TRBD1
j_call: TRBJ1-1
clone_size: .

cdr3_aa: CASSPTGGYEQYF
cdr3_nt: TGTGCCAGCTCACCAACGGGAGGATACGAGCAGTACTTC
v_call: TRBV18
d_call: TRBD2
j_call: TRBJ2-7
clone_size: few

cdr3_aa: CASSLKHQYSPLHF
cdr3_nt: TGTGCCAGCAGCTTAAAACACCAGTATTCACCCCTCCACTTT
v_call: TRBV7-2
d_call: .
j_call: TRBJ1-6
clone_size: .

cdr3_aa: CAISGWSRGGGLAIQETQYF
cdr3_nt: TGTGCCATCAGTGGGTGGTCGAGAGGGGGGGGACTAGCGATCCAAGAGACCCAGTACTTC
v_call: TRBV10-3
d_call: TRBD2
j_call: TRBJ2-5
clone_size: few

cdr3_aa: CASNQAQGYNEQFF
cdr3_nt: TGTGCCAGCAACCAGGCGCAGGGATACAATGAGCAGTTCTTC
v_call: TRBV5-5
d_call: .
j_call: TRBJ2-1
clone_size: few

cdr3_aa: CASSLTGGSTDTQYF
cdr3_nt: TGTGCCAGCAGCCTGACAGGGGGCAGCACAGATACGCAGTATTTT
v_call: TRBV7-2
d_call: TRBD1
j_call: TRBJ2-3
clone_size: .

cdr3_aa: CASSPAGSSSYEQYF
cdr3_nt: TGTGCCAGCTCACCGGCAGGGTCCAGCTCCTACGAGCAGTACTTC
v_call: TRBV18
d_call: .
j_call: TRBJ2-7
clone_size: once

cdr3_aa: CASSGGTDSYNEQFF
cdr3_nt: TGTGCCAGCAGCGGAGGGACAGATAGCTACAATGAGCAGTTCTTC
v_call: TRBV13
d_call: .
j_call: TRBJ2-1
clone_size: .

cdr3_aa: CASSPSRQGNKYGYTF
cdr3_nt: TGTGCCAGCAGTCCCTCCCGACAGGGGAATAAGTATGGCTACACCTTC
v_call: TRBV27
d_call: TRBD1
j_call: TRBJ1-2
clone_size: many

cdr3_aa: CASSLYDRGLNGQFF
cdr3_nt: TGTGCCAGCAGCTTATATGACAGGGGGCTAAACGGGCAGTTCTTC
v_call: TRBV7-6
d_call: TRBD1
j_call: TRBJ2-1
clone_size: once

cdr3_aa: CASSSGQMNTEAFF
cdr3_nt: TGTGCCAGCAGTTCGGGACAGATGAACACTGAAGCTTTCTTT
v_call: TRBV28
d_call: TRBD1
j_call: TRBJ1-1
clone_size: .

cdr3_aa: CASSRDRANSPLHF
cdr3_nt: TGCGCCAGCAGCCGGGACAGGGCTAATTCACCCCTCCACTTT
v_call: TRBV5-1
d_call: TRBD1
j_call: TRBJ1-6
clone_size: .